This T cell receptor beta chain was documented in a study of regulatory T cells in long-lasting Graves disease. This clonotype was observed a few times. A read error may explain this, as a much larger clone is one base away. HTBI primers from iRepertoire and Arm-PCR of CDR3 regions yielded the TCR beta libraries. A single record per CDR3 protein comes from TCRdb applying MiXCR to the multiplex PCR reads. The sample has some 250,000 distinct CDR3 sequences, about 17% seen once. Time point defined: newly diagnosed GD, antithyroid drugs for less than 3 months. The TCR library used RNA extracted from PBMCs. This CDR3 has 14 amino acids. Germline-derived CDR1 and CDR2 are SGHTA and FQGNSA.

The V call is TRBV7-2, the J call TRBJ2-5; D gene unclear. Sequences were derived from peripheral blood mononuclear cells (PBMCs), sampled at new diagnosis, from a patient treated with antithyroid drugs. This receptor was identified in a female donor with Graves disease. The CDR3 coding sequence is TGTGCCAGCAGCTTAACGTATGCCCAAGAGACCCAGCACTTC. The encoded protein is CASSLTYAQETQHF.